These 9 T cell receptor beta chains originate from one sample sequenced in a study of T cell responses to AZD1222 COVID-19 vaccine. Profiled with immunoSEQ multiplex PCR; TCRdb holds only in-frame clones, not every one. The table records about 25,000 clones, more than 75% of them present only once. The source was peripheral blood, collected 28 days after the second AZD1222 dose. These receptors were collected from an adult who received the AZD1222 COVID-19 vaccine.

The V and J genes are TRBV28 and TRBJ1-2; D ambiguous. The V end was cut by 5 bases, the J end by 4 bases, with 17 bases between. Per the germline V gene, CDR1 is MDHEN and CDR2 is SYDVKM. The CDR3 runs to 15 residues. The CDR3 coding sequence is TGTGCCAGCAGTCTATCCCGGGCAGCGAGCTATGGCTACACCTTC. This codes for CASSLSRAASYGYTF.

The chain links TRBV19 to TRBJ1-1; TRBD1 matches 9 bases. The junction had 12 bases not matched to a gene; V was cut back by 9 bases and J by 4 bases. CDR1 and CDR2 from the germline V gene are LNHDA and SQIVND (reference sequence). This CDR3 is built from 15 residues. The CDR3 DNA follows: TGTGCCAGCAACATGCACAGGGGGCAGTTCACTGAAGCTTTCTTT. It yields the protein CASNMHRGQFTEAFF.

This sequence joins TRBV19 and TRBJ2-7, with unresolved D. Trimming removed 3 bases at V and 4 bases at J, with 10 bases between. Germline loops: CDR1 LNHDA, CDR2 SQIVND (reference sequence). The CDR3 runs 13 residues. Here the CDR3 DNA reads TGTGCCAGTAGTATGGACGGCTCGTACGAGCAGTACTTC. Its translation: CASSMDGSYEQYF.

The genes are TRBV28 and TRBJ2-5; D not certain. Trimming left V 3 bases short and J 5 bases short, with 16 bases between. The germline CDR1 and CDR2 sequences are MDHEN and SYDVKM. The CDR3 extends over 15 amino acids. The DNA of the CDR3 is TGTGCCAGCAGTTTTGGACGGGCCGGTGATGAGACCCAGTACTTC. Residues: CASSFGRAGDETQYF.

The chain employs TRBV24-1 and TRBJ1-4, with 9 bases matching TRBD1. The V segment lost 3 bases and the J segment 5 bases; nucleotides outside the gene matches: 3. The germline CDR1 and CDR2 sequences are KGHDR and SFDVKD. The CDR3 loop spans 15 amino acids. CDR3 residues: CATSDGGTGNEKLFF. CDR3 in DNA: TGTGCCACCAGTGATGGGGGGACAGGGAATGAAAAACTGTTTTTT.

The chain is built from TRBV3-1 (or the pseudogene TRBV3-2) and TRBJ1-4; TRBD1 aligns across 10 bases. V gave up 4 bases and J gave up 5 bases; unmatched junction bases: 4. Germline V lookup: CDR1 LGHDT, CDR2 YNNKEL (reference sequence). This CDR3 is built from 15 residues. CDR3 in amino acids: CASSLTGQGNEKLFF. The CDR3 region has the DNA TGTGCCAGCAGCCTTACGGGACAGGGGAATGAAAAACTGTTTTTT.

The J gene is TRBJ2-1, the V gene TRBV2, with 8 bases identical to TRBD2. CDR1 and CDR2 from the germline V gene are SNHLY and FYNNEI. The CDR3 is made up of 14 amino acids. V dropped 6 bases and J dropped 15; count of bases not matched to a gene: 16. The CDR3 DNA is TGTGCCAGCAGCCGGTCTGCTAGCGGGTGGTCATGGTTCTTC. Its protein product is CASSRSASGWSWFF.

CDR3 in amino acids: CASSLGPSAQHF. The CDR3 nucleotides read TGTGCCAGCAGTTTAGGGCCCTCAGCCCAGCATTTT. This chain uses TRBV12-3 or TRBV12-4 with TRBJ1-5; D unclear. V dropped 1 base and J dropped 11 bases, with 9 bases sitting between them. The CDR3 has 12 amino acids.

The chain employs TRBV19 and TRBJ1-1, with a weak D call TRBD1 (5 bases). The V and J ends lost 6 bases and 3 bases respectively, with 14 bases between them. Per the germline V gene, CDR1 is LNHDA and CDR2 is SQIVND (reference sequence). The CDR3 length is 14 residues. Here the CDR3 reads CASSQGWADTEAFF. As DNA, the CDR3 is TGTGCCAGTAGCCAGGGTTGGGCGGACACTGAAGCTTTCTTT.